This T cell receptor (beta chain) stems from a study of blood T cell repertoires in COVID-19. Study overall: Sites across the United States, Italy and Spain contributed samples from acute and convalescent COVID-19.

Trimming took off 7 bases at V and 0 bases at J, with 12 bases between the two ends. The V gene's germline CDR1 is LNHDA and CDR2 SQIVND (reference sequence). The CDR3 spans 15 residues. In the original analysis: Reference gene primer amplification yielded estimated nucleated cell counts. Repertoires were generated with immunoSEQ multiplex PCR, while TCRdb's copy carries only in-frame clones and drops some. The D gene and trimming were derived from the DNA, and the V and J assignments and clone size from that table. The data contain some 250,000 clones, around four fifths of them singletons. The receptor's source is a man aged 40-49 years with active or convalescent COVID-19. The chain has TRBV19 and TRBJ2-2; no firm D call. The sequenced sample consisted of peripheral blood. CDR3 in amino acids: CASISGGSNTGELFF. Written as DNA, the CDR3 is TGTGCCAGTATCTCTGGCGGATCGAACACCGGGGAGCTGTTTTTT.